This T cell receptor (beta chain) was observed in a study of blood T cell repertoires in COVID-19. Per the study methods: Nucleated cell number was recorded as an estimate derived from reference gene primer amplification. Libraries were prepared by immunoSEQ multiplex PCR; TCRdb keeps only in-frame clonotypes and omits some of them. Clonal size and the V and J genes are those of that table, whereas D and trimming came from the DNA. This sample carries about 210,000 clones, approximately 86% of them seen once, and the ten largest clones take 3.8%. The CDR3 is 14 residues long. V shed 11 bases, J shed 8 bases, and the junction held 15 bases outside the gene matches. CDR1 is PRHDT and CDR2 is FYEKMQ in the germline V gene (reference sequence).

Material for sequencing was PBMCs or T cells enriched from blood (not recorded which). The source of this sequence is a woman aged 35 to 49 with acute COVID-19. The rearrangement links TRBV13 to TRBJ2-1; 7 bases line up with TRBD2. The CDR3 sequence: CASGRELFQDEQFF. Written as DNA, the CDR3 is TGTGCCTCGGGGCGGGAGCTCTTCCAGGATGAGCAGTTCTTC.